This T cell receptor beta chain was recorded in a study of Graves' ophthalmopathy and Graves' hyperthyroidism (dated by TCRdb to the late 2010s). With regard to the full study: Peripheral blood was collected at initial diagnosis, prior to any treatment. The study used signatures of the TCR beta repertoire to tell Graves' ophthalmopathy apart from Graves' hyperthyroidism and to predict which patients would progress to ophthalmopathy. In total, approximately 140 blood samples were TCR-sequenced: fewer than 50 ophthalmopathy, some 75 hyperthyroidism and approximately 17 hyperthyroidism-to-ophthalmopathy patients. A discovery set of about a hundred patients (43 ophthalmopathy, 60 or so stable hyperthyroidism) was enrolled to explore V-J signatures distinguishing ophthalmopathy from hyperthyroidism. For independent validation, a separate cohort was made up of some 19 hyperthyroidism patients plus 17 patients who later progressed from hyperthyroidism to ophthalmopathy. In six hyperthyroidism patients, the T-cell repertoire of thyroid tissue was compared with the T-cell repertoire of blood. Following sample collection, hyperthyroidism patients were given methimazole at a starting dose of 30 mg daily, and ophthalmopathy patients were given high-dose intravenous methylprednisolone.

Broader findings and caveats from the paper: Among expanded thyroid clonotypes with frequency above 0.001, most also showed up in blood, which suggests that blood repertoires may reflect the thyroid immune response. In validation, the model predicted ophthalmopathy progression with 70.59% sensitivity and 72.22% specificity; 12 predicted patients were CT-confirmed with GO in a median of about 6.2 months. Sample size was not statistically predetermined, and group allocation was not concealed from the investigators. Ophthalmopathy was separated from stable hyperthyroidism by the 13-signature model with around 89% sensitivity and 81% to 84% specificity in cross-validation and with 80%/75% in the test set.

Concerning this clonotype itself: The antigen this receptor binds is unknown. Base qualities are not recorded, but no much larger clone differs from it by a single base.

Hyperthyroidism was defined as stable when no progression to ophthalmopathy occurred within 18 months of follow-up. Hyperthyroidism patients were newly diagnosed, were aged 18 to 65 years, and had a disease duration under 2 months. Patients with other autoimmune diseases, uncontrolled infections, pregnancy or lactation were excluded. Clinical symptoms, serum thyroxine, TRAb, thyroid ultrasound and orbital computed tomography were used for diagnosis. Ficoll-Paque density gradient centrifugation was used to isolate PBMCs from under 11 ml of fresh peripheral blood. Total RNA was extracted with Trizol reagent and quality-checked on an Agilent 2100 Bioanalyzer. Counted from cysteine to phenylalanine, this CDR3 has 13 amino acids. The CDR3 DNA has 39 bases and is translated from base 1. V and J are truncated by 8 bases and 0 bases respectively, leaving an intervening sequence of 8 bases. Per the germline V gene, SGHVS is the CDR1 and FQNEAQ is the CDR2.

For repertoire sequencing, the TCR beta CDR3 regions were amplified from RNA transcripts. The first round was an RT-PCR using HTBI primers with the Qiagen OneStep RT-PCR kit, and this first round was followed by a second-round multiplex PCR, then size selection and purification. Sequencing of the libraries was carried out on an Illumina HiSeq2000 in paired-end mode with 100 bp reads. Concerning the study's data processing: SOAPnuke was used for read processing, and reads with adapters, uncalled bases, a mean Phred below 15, or no exact constant-primer or identifier match were discarded. High-quality paired reads were merged with COPE v1.2.5. Clonotypes were defined as unique nucleotide sequences and were aligned to IMGT TRB V, D and J references using MiTCR v1.1. The analysis was limited to V-J combinations with a frequency above 0.0001, which together covered 99.2% of the repertoires. For each V-J combination, a TCR clonal expansion and chaos score was defined as F50 clonal expansion divided by the chaos observed in the TCRdist matrix. Welch's t-statistics and random forest were used to reduce features to approximately 13 V-J combinations, which were fed into a naive Bayes classifier. The Morisita-Horn index was used to measure how similar the thyroid and blood repertoires were. In-frame beta chains were kept once TCRdb had trimmed the public reads at Q25 with fastp and called clones with MiXCR. Identical CDR3 protein sequences are pooled into one entry, listed with their most common genes and DNA. Here the V and J calls rest on TCRdb's processing, not on the authors' analysis. Here the sample has roughly 400,000 distinct CDR3 sequences; about a sixth occur a single time. The ten largest account for 2% to 2.5% of the sample.

Sequenced sample: peripheral blood. This clonotype was obtained from an adult woman with stable Graves' hyperthyroidism. The sequence links TRBV7-8 to TRBJ1-3; the D gene cannot be named for sure. Here the CDR3 is given as CASAISSGNTIYF. In nucleotide form, the sequence is TGTGCCAGCGCTATTAGCTCTGGAAACACCATATATTTT.